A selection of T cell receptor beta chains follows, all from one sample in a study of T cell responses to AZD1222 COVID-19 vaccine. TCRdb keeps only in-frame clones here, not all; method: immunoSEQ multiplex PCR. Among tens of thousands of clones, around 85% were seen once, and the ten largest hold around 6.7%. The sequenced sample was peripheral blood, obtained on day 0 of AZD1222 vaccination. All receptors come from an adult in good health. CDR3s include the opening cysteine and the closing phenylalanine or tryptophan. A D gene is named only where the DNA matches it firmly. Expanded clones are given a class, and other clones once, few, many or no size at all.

cdr3_nt: TGTGCCAGCAGTGACTTAGTACTAGCGGGTGTAAAGCAGTTCTTC
cdr3_aa: CASSDLVLAGVKQFF
j_call: TRBJ2-1
v_call: TRBV28
clone_size: .
d_call: TRBD2

cdr3_nt: TGCGCCAGCAGCGTTGGAGAGATCGATGAGCAGTTCTTC
cdr3_aa: CASSVGEIDEQFF
j_call: TRBJ2-1
v_call: TRBV5-1
clone_size: .
d_call: .

cdr3_nt: TGTGCCATCAGTAAACTAGCTAACTCCTACGAGCAGTACTTC
cdr3_aa: CAISKLANSYEQYF
j_call: TRBJ2-7
v_call: TRBV10-3
clone_size: .
d_call: .

cdr3_nt: TGTGCCAGCAGCCCCCGCCCCAGGGGGAGCAATCAGCCCCAGCATTTT
cdr3_aa: CASSPRPRGSNQPQHF
j_call: TRBJ1-5
v_call: TRBV28
clone_size: .
d_call: TRBD1

cdr3_nt: TGTGCCAGCAGCTCCCGGGACTCCAAAGGTTCACCCCTCCACTTT
cdr3_aa: CASSSRDSKGSPLHF
j_call: TRBJ1-6
v_call: TRBV7-9
clone_size: .
d_call: .

cdr3_nt: TGTGCCAGCTCACCGACAGGGAGGGGAGAAGACTACACCTTC
cdr3_aa: CASSPTGRGEDYTF
j_call: TRBJ1-2
v_call: TRBV18
clone_size: .
d_call: TRBD1

cdr3_nt: TGTGCCAGCAGTTTCACCGGAGGGAGCTTTCCCGGGGAGCTGTTTTTT
cdr3_aa: CASSFTGGSFPGELFF
j_call: TRBJ2-2
v_call: TRBV27
clone_size: .
d_call: .

cdr3_nt: TGTGCCTGGAGTCCCGTGATCAAAAACATTCAGTACTTC
cdr3_aa: CAWSPVIKNIQYF
j_call: TRBJ2-4
v_call: TRBV30
clone_size: .
d_call: .

cdr3_nt: TGTGCCAGCAGTTTACCTGCGGGACGCCGGGACAATTCACCCCTCCACTTT
cdr3_aa: CASSLPAGRRDNSPLHF
j_call: TRBJ1-6
v_call: TRBV28
clone_size: .
d_call: .

cdr3_nt: TGTGCCAGCAGTTTGGACAGCTATGGCTACACCTTC
cdr3_aa: CASSLDSYGYTF
j_call: TRBJ1-2
v_call: TRBV12-3/TRBV12-4
clone_size: .
d_call: .

cdr3_nt: TGCGCCAGCAAAACCGGGACCCCTAATTCACCCCTCCACTTT
cdr3_aa: CASKTGTPNSPLHF
j_call: TRBJ1-6
v_call: TRBV5-1
clone_size: few
d_call: .

cdr3_nt: TGTGCCAGCAGCCAGGACAGGACCTACTATGGCTACACCTTC
cdr3_aa: CASSQDRTYYGYTF
j_call: TRBJ1-2
v_call: TRBV7-2
clone_size: .
d_call: TRBD1

cdr3_nt: TGCGCCAGCAGCTTGGCAGCAGGGGACAGAGCTAACTATGGCTACACCTTC
cdr3_aa: CASSLAAGDRANYGYTF
j_call: TRBJ1-2
v_call: TRBV5-1
clone_size: .
d_call: TRBD1

cdr3_nt: TGTGCCAGCAGCTTGGGTTGGGGCCGCAATCAGCCCCAGCATTTT
cdr3_aa: CASSLGWGRNQPQHF
j_call: TRBJ1-5
v_call: TRBV13
clone_size: .
d_call: .

cdr3_nt: TGCGCCAGCAGTGAGTCTGGACCGACGGGAAACACCATATATTTT
cdr3_aa: CASSESGPTGNTIYF
j_call: TRBJ1-3
v_call: TRBV10-2
clone_size: few
d_call: .

cdr3_nt: TGTGCCAGCAGCTTACTTGATCTGGCAGCACCCCTCCACTTT
cdr3_aa: CASSLLDLAAPLHF
j_call: TRBJ1-6
v_call: TRBV7-2
clone_size: .
d_call: .

cdr3_nt: TGTGCCAGCAGCGCTCGGGAAGGGTCCTCTTACGAGCAGTACTTC
cdr3_aa: CASSAREGSSYEQYF
j_call: TRBJ2-7
v_call: TRBV9
clone_size: .
d_call: .

cdr3_nt: TGTGCCAGCACCCTGAGTGGCAACACTGAAGCTTTCTTT
cdr3_aa: CASTLSGNTEAFF
j_call: TRBJ1-1
v_call: TRBV11-2
clone_size: .
d_call: .

cdr3_nt: TGCGCCAGCCGGCAGGGGGGTACCTACAATGAGCAGTTCTTC
cdr3_aa: CASRQGGTYNEQFF
j_call: TRBJ2-1
v_call: TRBV5-1
clone_size: .
d_call: .

cdr3_nt: TGTGCCAGCACCTCTTTTGGACTGGTAAACACCGGGGAGCTGTTTTTT
cdr3_aa: CASTSFGLVNTGELFF
j_call: TRBJ2-2
v_call: TRBV27
clone_size: .
d_call: .

cdr3_nt: TGTGCCAGCAGTTTAGGGACTACCTTCTACGAGCAGTACTTC
cdr3_aa: CASSLGTTFYEQYF
j_call: TRBJ2-7
v_call: TRBV28
clone_size: .
d_call: TRBD2

cdr3_nt: TGCGCCAGCAGCCAAACTAGCAGGGACCCTCCTACGGAGCAGTACTTC
cdr3_aa: CASSQTSRDPPTEQYF
j_call: TRBJ2-7
v_call: TRBV4-1
clone_size: medium-sized
d_call: .

cdr3_nt: TGCGCCAGCAGCTTGGATCAGGGGGCCAAGTATGGCTACACCTTC
cdr3_aa: CASSLDQGAKYGYTF
j_call: TRBJ1-2
v_call: TRBV5-1
clone_size: .
d_call: TRBD1

cdr3_nt: TGCGCCAGCAGTGGACAGGGAGATAATTCACCCCTCCACTTT
cdr3_aa: CASSGQGDNSPLHF
j_call: TRBJ1-6
v_call: TRBV10-2
clone_size: .
d_call: TRBD1

cdr3_nt: TGTGCCAGCAGCCTTGGGCCCGCGATGGAGCAGTTCTTC
cdr3_aa: CASSLGPAMEQFF
j_call: TRBJ2-1
v_call: TRBV7-3
clone_size: .
d_call: .

cdr3_nt: TGTGCCAGCAGTTTGGCCCCGACAGGGAACTATGGCTACACCTTC
cdr3_aa: CASSLAPTGNYGYTF
j_call: TRBJ1-2
v_call: TRBV27
clone_size: .
d_call: TRBD1

cdr3_nt: TGCGCCAGCAGCTCAATGGGTGGCGGGAGCGGCACAGATACGCAGTATTTT
cdr3_aa: CASSSMGGGSGTDTQYF
j_call: TRBJ2-3
v_call: TRBV5-1
clone_size: .
d_call: TRBD2

cdr3_nt: TGTGCCAGTACCATGGGGGGGTGGGCCAATCAGCCCCAGCATTTT
cdr3_aa: CASTMGGWANQPQHF
j_call: TRBJ1-5
v_call: TRBV19
clone_size: .
d_call: .

cdr3_nt: TGTGCCAGCCGGTACAGGGGGCGGGCCAATGAGCAGTTCTTC
cdr3_aa: CASRYRGRANEQFF
j_call: TRBJ2-1
v_call: TRBV28
clone_size: .
d_call: TRBD1

cdr3_nt: TGTGCCACCAAGGGACAGGGGGCGAGGAATTCACCCCTCCACTTT
cdr3_aa: CATKGQGARNSPLHF
j_call: TRBJ1-6
v_call: TRBV21-1
clone_size: once
d_call: .

cdr3_nt: TGTGCCAGCAGTCTAGTCCAGGGTGAAGCTTTCTTT
cdr3_aa: CASSLVQGEAFF
j_call: TRBJ1-1
v_call: TRBV7-3
clone_size: .
d_call: .

cdr3_nt: TGTGCCACCAGCAGAGGCCCACGGGGAGTGGCCGGGGAGCTGTTTTTT
cdr3_aa: CATSRGPRGVAGELFF
j_call: TRBJ2-2
v_call: TRBV15
clone_size: .
d_call: .